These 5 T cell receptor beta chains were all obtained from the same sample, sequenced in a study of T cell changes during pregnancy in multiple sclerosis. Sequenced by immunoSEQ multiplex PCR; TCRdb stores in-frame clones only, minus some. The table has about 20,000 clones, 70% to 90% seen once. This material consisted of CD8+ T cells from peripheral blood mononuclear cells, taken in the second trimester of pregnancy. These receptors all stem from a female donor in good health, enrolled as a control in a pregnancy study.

The CDR3 nucleotides read TGCAGCGTTGGCAGGGGTGTGAACACTGAAGCTTTCTTT. As protein: CSVGRGVNTEAFF. The chain links TRBV29-1 to TRBJ1-1; TRBD1 might be the D (6 bases). V was cut by 4 bases and J by 0 bases, with 9 bases left in between. The germline V gene encodes CDR1 SQVTM and CDR2 ANQGSEA. The CDR3 length is 13 residues.

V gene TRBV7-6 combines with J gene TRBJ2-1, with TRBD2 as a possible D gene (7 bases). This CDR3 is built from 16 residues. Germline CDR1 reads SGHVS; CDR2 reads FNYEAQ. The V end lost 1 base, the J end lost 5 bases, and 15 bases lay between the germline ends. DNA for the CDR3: TGTGCCAGCAGCTTAGTGGGGGGGGGCCGTAACAATGAGCAGTTCTTC. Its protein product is CASSLVGGGRNNEQFF. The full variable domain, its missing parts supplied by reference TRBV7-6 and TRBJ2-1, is GAGVSQSPRYKVTKRGQDVALRCDPISGHVSLYWYRQALGQGPEFLTYFNYEAQQDKSGLPNDRFSAERPEGSISTLTIQRTEQRDSAMYRCASSLVGGGRNNEQFFGPGTRLTVL.

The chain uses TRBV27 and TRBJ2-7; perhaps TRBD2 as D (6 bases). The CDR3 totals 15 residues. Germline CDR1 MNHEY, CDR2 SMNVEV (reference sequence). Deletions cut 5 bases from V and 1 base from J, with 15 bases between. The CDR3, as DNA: TGTGCCAGCAGTCCTACGGTAGCGGCTTCCTACGAGCAGTACTTC. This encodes CASSPTVAASYEQYF.

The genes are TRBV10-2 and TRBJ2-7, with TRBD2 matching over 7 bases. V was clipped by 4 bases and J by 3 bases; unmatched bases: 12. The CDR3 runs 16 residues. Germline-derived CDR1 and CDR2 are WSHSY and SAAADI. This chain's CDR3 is CASSADHRGGLYEQYF. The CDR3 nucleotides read TGCGCCAGCAGTGCGGATCATAGGGGAGGGCTCTACGAGCAGTACTTC.

The CDR3 DNA is TGCGCCAGCAGCTTGGGGGACAGGGGGCTCAATTCACCCCTCCACTTT. It yields the protein CASSLGDRGLNSPLHF. The gene calls are TRBV5-1 and TRBJ1-6; TRBD1 matches 12 bases. This CDR3 is built from 16 residues. Unmatched junction bases numbered 2, after V lost 0 bases and J lost 7 bases. Germline loops: CDR1 SGHRS, CDR2 YFSETQ. Filled out from reference TRBV5-1 and TRBJ1-6, the complete variable domain reads KAGVTQTPRYLIKTRGQQVTLSCSPISGHRSVSWYQQTPGQGLQFLFEYFSETQRNKGNFPGRFSGRQFSNSRSEMNVSTLELGDSALYLCASSLGDRGLNSPLHFGNGTRLTVT.